This TCR beta chain was sequenced for a study of blood T cell repertoires in COVID-19. On the study more broadly: Sites across the United States, Italy and Spain contributed samples from acute and convalescent COVID-19. Sources were T cells, B-cell-depleted T cells, or PBMCs; the material itself was cDNA or gDNA.

Trimming left V 5 bases short and J 3 bases short, with 19 bases between. CDR1 is LGHNA and CDR2 is YNFKEQ in the germline V gene. The CDR3 runs to 16 residues. Participants were aged 18 to 89 years, lived in about 26 US areas, and enrolled virtually. Donors in Cohort 3 counted as recovered after two negative PCRs, clearance, or symptom resolution. In its sample, this clone was seen once. Sequenced by immunoSEQ multiplex PCR; TCRdb stores in-frame clones only, minus some. This sample has about half a million clones, with more than 85% found just once. The receptor was derived from a woman aged 55-69 years who had recovered from COVID-19. This chain uses TRBV4-2 with TRBJ1-2; D perhaps matches TRBD1 (6 bases). Sequencing input: PBMCs or T cells enriched from blood (not recorded which). For the CDR3, the DNA is TGTGCCAGCAGCGCAGGGGCTTCCTCGGAACACTATGGCTACACCTTC. Encoded protein: CASSAGASSEHYGYTF.